Each of the 32 T cell receptor beta chains below was sequenced from the same sample in a study of pediatric ulcerative colitis. One to two pinch biopsies were taken from the rectum during colonoscopy. The table came from immunoSEQ multiplex PCR; TCRdb's copy has only in-frame clones and leaves some out. Of approximately 38,000 clones in the sample, 75% were seen once. Sample: gut tissue. Every receptor here comes from a boy between 5 and 17 years old with severe ulcerative colitis.

The CDR3 loop reads CASRLDRGQTIGGYTF. For the CDR3, the DNA is TGTGCCAGCAGGCTGGACAGGGGACAAACTATAGGGGGCTACACCTTC. The chain links TRBV2 to TRBJ1-2; 9 bases are shared with TRBD1. The length of the CDR3 is 16 residues. V dropped 6 bases and J dropped 8; count of bases not matched to a gene: 16. CDR1 and CDR2 from the germline V gene are SNHLY and FYNNEI. The full variable domain, with the rest looked up from reference TRBV2 and TRBJ1-2, is EPEVTQTPSHQVTQMGQEVILRCVPISNHLYFYWYRQILGQKVEFLVSFYNNEISEKSEIFDDQFSVERPDGSNFTLKIRSTKLEDSAMYFCASRLDRGQTIGGYTFGSGTRLTVV.

The V and J genes are TRBV11-3 and TRBJ2-1; D not certain. Germline V gene sequence: CDR1 SGHNT, CDR2 YENEEA. V was trimmed by 8 bases and J by 0 bases, leaving 5 bases between them. The CDR3 contains 12 residues. The CDR3 nucleotides read TGTGCCAGCGAAGGCTCCTACAATGAGCAGTTCTTC. It is translated as CASEGSYNEQFF.

This chain connects TRBV4-1 to TRBJ2-5; 9 nucleotides line up with TRBD2. CDR3 length: 16 residues. V shed 4 bases, J shed 3 bases, and the junction held 9 bases outside the gene matches. The germline gives CDR1 MGHRA, CDR2 YSYEKL. In DNA, the CDR3 is TGCGCCAGCAGCCGCCATAGCGGGGGAAATAAAGAGACCCAGTACTTC. Its translation: CASSRHSGGNKETQYF.

In its sample, this clone was seen a few times. V gene TRBV7-9 combines with J gene TRBJ1-4; a weak D match, TRBD1 (6 bases). The CDR3 has 15 residues. V shed 6 bases and J shed 0 bases, with 11 bases lying between them. Germline V gives CDR1 SEHNR, CDR2 FQNEAQ (reference sequence). The CDR3 DNA reads TGTGCCAGCAGTTGGACAGAGCCAACTAATGAAAAACTGTTTTTT. Its protein product is CASSWTEPTNEKLFF.

The chain combines TRBV7-6 with TRBJ2-3; 7 bases line up with TRBD1. The ends lost 1 base at V and 4 bases at J; junction bases unmatched: 2. Germline V gene sequence: CDR1 SGHVS, CDR2 FNYEAQ. There are 14 residues in the CDR3. The CDR3 protein is CASSLGGGADTQYF. Here the CDR3 DNA reads TGTGCCAGCAGCTTAGGAGGGGGCGCAGATACGCAGTATTTT.

The gene calls are TRBV29-1 and TRBJ1-2; no clear D gene. Trimming removed 4 bases at V and 6 bases at J, with 6 bases between. The CDR3 sequence is 10 residues long. Germline V gives CDR1 SQVTM, CDR2 ANQGSEA. CDR3 region: CSVAHDGYTF. CDR3 coding DNA: TGCAGCGTTGCACACGATGGCTACACCTTC. Complete variable domain (other parts from reference TRBV29-1 and TRBJ1-2): SAVISQKPSRDICQRGTSLTIQCQVDSQVTMMFWYRQQPGQSLTLIATANQGSEATYESGFVIDKFPISRPNLTFSTLTVSNMSPEDSSIYLCSVAHDGYTFGSGTRLTVV.

The V call is TRBV11-2, the J call TRBJ2-1; D remains unclear. V lost 1 base, J lost 3 bases, and 4 bases lay in between. CDR3 length equals 13 residues. Germline CDR1 and CDR2: SGHAT and FQNNGV. CDR3 region: CASSLVLYNEQFF. DNA for the CDR3: TGTGCCAGCAGCTTAGTTCTCTACAATGAGCAGTTCTTC.

The chain couples TRBV19 to TRBJ2-5; TRBD1 might be the D (6 bases). The germline gives CDR1 LNHDA, CDR2 SQIVND (reference sequence). V lost 5 bases and J 6 bases, leaving 13 bases between the germline ends. CDR3 length equals 13 residues. This chain's CDR3 is CASSFTGKQTQYF. The CDR3 region has the DNA TGTGCCAGTAGTTTTACAGGGAAGCAGACCCAGTACTTC.

This chain links TRBV29-1 with TRBJ1-1; D is unresolved. This CDR3 is 12 amino acids long. V was clipped by 6 bases and J by 3 bases, with 11 bases between them. Germline loops: CDR1 SQVTM, CDR2 ANQGSEA. The CDR3 nucleotides are TGCAGCGTCCCCTTCCTAGACACTGAAGCTTTCTTT. Its protein is CSVPFLDTEAFF.

This clone showed up just once. The chain recombines TRBV5-1 with TRBJ2-1; 13 positions agree with TRBD2. The CDR3 has 16 amino acids. Losses at the gene ends were 1 base for V and 4 bases for J; bases not matched to a gene: 2. The germline V gene encodes CDR1 SGHRS and CDR2 YFSETQ. CDR3: CASSLTSGGAYNEQFF. The CDR3 DNA reads as TGCGCCAGCAGCTTGACTAGCGGGGGGGCTTACAATGAGCAGTTCTTC.

V gene TRBV19 combines with J gene TRBJ2-7, with 9 bases matching TRBD1. This CDR3 region has 15 residues. The junction had 4 bases not matched to a gene; V was cut back by 1 base and J by 3 bases. Germline loops: CDR1 LNHDA, CDR2 SQIVND (reference sequence). CDR3 nucleotides: TGTGCCAGTAGTATAGCGTCGGGACAGGGCTACGAGCAGTACTTC. This codes for CASSIASGQGYEQYF.

This clone came up a few times. This rearrangement joins TRBV25-1 to TRBJ2-3; 9 bases map to TRBD1. V shed 5 bases and J 5 bases; nucleotides not matched to a gene: 8. The CDR3 totals 15 residues. In germline, CDR1 is MGHDK, CDR2 SYGVNS. CDR3: CASSSTGGIIDTQYF. CDR3 nucleotide sequence: TGTGCCAGCAGTTCAACAGGGGGCATAATAGATACGCAGTATTTT.

The CDR3 here is CASSVSHRDSNTEAFF. The CDR3 nucleotides read TGTGCCAGCAGCGTATCACACCGGGACTCGAACACTGAAGCTTTCTTT. The rearrangement uses TRBV7-6 and TRBJ1-1; TRBD1 might be the D (5 bases). Trimming pared 5 bases from V and 1 base from J, leaving 17 bases between. This CDR3 is 16 amino acids long. Germline CDR1 and CDR2: SGHVS and FNYEAQ.

The V and J genes are TRBV28 and TRBJ2-3, with 12 nucleotides matching TRBD2. V shed 6 bases, J shed 2 bases, and the junction held 6 bases outside the gene matches. CDR1 and CDR2 from the germline V gene are MDHEN and SYDVKM. The CDR3 is 16 residues long. The CDR3 DNA is TGTGCCAGCAGCCTAGCGGGGGGGACTATCACAGATACGCAGTATTTT. This sequence encodes CASSLAGGTITDTQYF.

The CDR3 nucleotides are TGTGCTAGTGGGGGGCCCGGGACAGAATACAATGAGCAGTTCTTC. Protein product: CASGGPGTEYNEQFF. J is TRBJ2-1 and V is TRBV12-5; 7 bases are shared with TRBD1. CDR1 is LGHNT and CDR2 is FRNRAP in the germline V gene. The CDR3 extends over 15 amino acids. Trimming cost V 6 bases and J 4 bases; bases outside gene matches: 9.

The genes are TRBV5-1 and TRBJ1-2, with 7 nucleotides matching TRBD1. CDR1 SGHRS and CDR2 YFSETQ come from the germline V gene. The length of the CDR3 is 17 residues. Trimming removed 3 bases from V and 4 bases from J; junction bases left unmatched: 15. The CDR3: CASSYQTTDRAPYGYTF. The CDR3, as DNA: TGCGCCAGCAGCTACCAAACCACAGACAGGGCACCCTATGGCTACACCTTC.

This clone was observed a few times. This sequence joins TRBV11-2 and TRBJ1-1; D not certain. This CDR3 comprises 11 residues. Trimming removed 8 bases from V and 8 bases from J, with 12 bases in between. Germline CDR1 SGHAT, CDR2 FQNNGV. CDR3 in amino acids: CASHHGIEAFF. The CDR3 region has the DNA TGTGCCAGCCACCATGGTATCGAAGCTTTCTTT.

This clone has a handful of counts. The chain recombines TRBV10-3 with TRBJ1-1; D gene unclear. With 4 bases removed from V and 4 bases from J, the gap between germline ends came to 4 bases. CDR1 and CDR2 from the germline V gene are ENHRY and SYGVKD. The CDR3 spans 11 residues. This CDR3 is CAISGATEAFF. The CDR3 DNA follows: TGTGCCATCAGTGGGGCCACTGAAGCTTTCTTT.

The genes are TRBV28 and TRBJ1-6; TRBD1 might be the D (6 bases). The CDR3 extends over 16 amino acids. Germline V CDR1 and CDR2: MDHEN, SYDVKM. V was trimmed by 6 bases and J by 8 bases, leaving 20 bases between them. The CDR3 spells CASRNPRTEVDSPLHF. The CDR3 nucleotides read TGTGCCAGCAGAAACCCGAGGACAGAAGTGGATTCACCCCTCCACTTT.

This chain uses TRBV10-2 with TRBJ2-7; D gene unclear. The V and J ends lost 8 bases and 0 bases respectively, with 14 bases between them. This CDR3 has 14 amino acids. Germline values: CDR1 WSHSY, CDR2 SAAADI. The CDR3 DNA sequence: TGCGCCAGCGGAGACGGACCGGCCTCCTACGAGCAGTACTTC. Translation: CASGDGPASYEQYF.

The chain carries TRBV5-1 and TRBJ2-5, with D perhaps matching TRBD1 or TRBD2 (5 bases each). Trimming pared 1 base from V and 4 bases from J, leaving 14 bases between. The CDR3 covers 15 residues. Per the germline V gene, CDR1 is SGHRS and CDR2 is YFSETQ. CDR3 sequence (DNA): TGCGCCAGCAGCTTGCGGGGCCCTACAGGAGAGACCCAGTACTTC. It codes for CASSLRGPTGETQYF.

This chain uses TRBV18 with TRBJ2-5; D gene uncertain. V was trimmed by 3 bases and J by 4 bases, leaving 6 bases between them. The CDR3 spans 12 residues. Germline V gene sequence: CDR1 KGHSH, CDR2 LQKENI. CDR3 loop: CASSPKGETQYF. CDR3 in DNA: TGTGCCAGCTCACCTAAGGGAGAGACCCAGTACTTC.

This rearrangement joins TRBV5-6 to TRBJ2-3; 9 bases align to TRBD1. Germline V gene lookup returns CDR1 SGHDT and CDR2 YYEEEE. The CDR3 spans 15 residues. Trimming removed 6 bases from V and 3 bases from J; junction bases left unmatched: 8. CDR3 sequence reads: CASNADRGGTDTQYF. The CDR3 region has the DNA TGTGCCAGCAACGCGGACAGGGGAGGGACAGATACGCAGTATTTT.

The V call is TRBV4-1, the J call TRBJ2-3; D perhaps matches TRBD1 (6 bases). Germline V gene lookup returns CDR1 MGHRA and CDR2 YSYEKL. The CDR3 runs 15 residues. The V end lost 6 bases, the J end lost 2 bases, and 15 bases lay between the germline ends. For the CDR3, the DNA is TGCGCCAGCAGTCAGGTTGAGGGACACACAGATACGCAGTATTTT. It is translated as CASSQVEGHTDTQYF.

The V and J genes are TRBV4-1 and TRBJ2-3, with D uncertain. Germline CDR1 and CDR2: MGHRA and YSYEKL. The CDR3 is 13 residues long. V lost 1 base to trimming and J lost 10 bases, with 12 bases between them. Written as DNA, the CDR3 is TGCGCCAGCAGCCAAGTCGCCCGGCCTGCGCAGTATTTT. It yields the protein CASSQVARPAQYF.

This clone was observed a handful of times. The chain's CDR3 is CSAEGTSVETQYF. The CDR3 DNA follows: TGCAGCGCCGAGGGGACTTCAGTGGAGACCCAGTACTTC. V and J are TRBV29-1 and TRBJ2-5, with D perhaps TRBD2 (6 bases). V was pared by 7 bases and J by 5 bases, with 17 bases between. CDR1 and CDR2 from the germline V gene are SQVTM and ANQGSEA. The CDR3 is 13 residues long.

The chain is built from TRBV19 and TRBJ1-2; 8 positions match TRBD1. J gave up 6 bases and V 4 bases, and 7 bases lay outside the gene matches. Germline CDR1 LNHDA, CDR2 SQIVND (reference sequence). CDR3 length: 14 residues. CDR3 sequence: CASSRGPGGNGYTF. The CDR3, as DNA: TGTGCCAGTAGTAGGGGACCAGGGGGCAATGGCTACACCTTC.

The genes are TRBV6-1 and TRBJ1-2, with TRBD1 matching 7 bases. Losses at the gene ends were 10 bases for V and 4 bases for J; bases not matched to a gene: 9. This CDR3 contains 13 residues. Germline V gene data show CDR1 as MNHNS and CDR2 as SASEGT. DNA for the CDR3: TGTGCCATCTTACGCGGGACAGCCTATGGCTACACCTTC. Protein product: CAILRGTAYGYTF.

The rearrangement uses TRBV28 and TRBJ1-5, with TRBD1 identical over 8 bases. This CDR3 is 15 amino acids long. Trimming took 11 bases from V and 2 from J; bases not matched to a gene: 11. In germline, CDR1 is MDHEN, CDR2 SYDVKM. Here the CDR3 reads CAARVWGQGNQPQHF. The CDR3 coding sequence is TGTGCCGCTAGAGTTTGGGGACAGGGCAATCAGCCCCAGCATTTT. The full variable domain, in which reference TRBV28 and TRBJ1-5 provide the parts outside the CDR3, is DVKVTQSSRYLVKRTGEKVFLECVQDMDHENMFWYRQDPGLGLRLIYFSYDVKMKEKGDIPEGYSVSREKKERFSLILESASTNQTSMYLCAARVWGQGNQPQHFGDGTRLSIL.

V usage is TRBV15 and J usage is TRBJ2-5; TRBD1 aligns across 11 bases. The junction had 6 bases not matched to a gene; V was cut back by 2 bases and J by 4 bases. The CDR3 runs 16 residues. The germline V gene has CDR1 LNHNV and CDR2 YYDKDF (reference sequence). Written as DNA, the CDR3 is TGTGCCACCAGCAGAAAAAGGACAGGGGGCCTAGAGACCCAGTACTTC. This codes for CATSRKRTGGLETQYF.

A single count supports this clone. This chain links TRBV6-5 with TRBJ2-4, with 7 bases matching TRBD1. Trimming at V came to 2 bases and at J to 6 bases, leaving 4 bases not matched to a gene. The CDR3 runs 14 residues. Per the germline V gene, CDR1 is MNHEY and CDR2 is SVGAGI. The CDR3 nucleotides read TGTGCCAGCAGTTACCGGGACAGCAGAAACATTCAGTACTTC. It specifies CASSYRDSRNIQYF.

This chain connects TRBV9 to TRBJ1-2; D might be TRBD1 (5 bases). Germline values: CDR1 SGDLS, CDR2 YYNGEE. This CDR3 region has 15 residues. The V and J ends lost 4 bases and 0 bases respectively, with 13 bases between them. As DNA, the CDR3 is TGTGCCAGCAGCATGCGGGGGGTAGCTAACTATGGCTACACCTTC. Amino acids: CASSMRGVANYGYTF.